The rows below give T cell receptor beta chains drawn from one sample of a study of cytotoxic CD8 clonotypes in ibrutinib-treated CLL. Repertoires were generated with immunoSEQ multiplex PCR, while TCRdb's copy carries only in-frame clones and drops some. The sample has 330,000 or so clones; under 70% are singletons. This specimen was PBMCs, taken after 36 months of ibrutinib treatment. Receptors originate from a human donor with chronic lymphocytic leukemia. The conserved cysteine and the conserved F or W are not part of the CDR3 here.

j_gene	v_gene	CDR3aa
TRBJ2-1	TRBV4-2	ASSLGSYNEQF
TRBJ2-5	TRBV5-1	ASSPGQGETQY
TRBJ2-7	TRBV6-5	ASADLGEQY
TRBJ1-6	TRBV27	ASSVTGSSYNSPLH
TRBJ1-1	TRBV12-5	ASGTGPGVPNTEAF
TRBJ1-2	TRBV9	ASKAGNYGYT
TRBJ2-7	TRBV19	ASSIVSSSYEQY
TRBJ1-6	TRBV19	ASSNPGLGTGSNSPLH
TRBJ2-3	TRBV7-3	ASSPDRGTDTQY
TRBJ2-5	TRBV21-1	ARRKNRAQETQY
TRBJ2-5	TRBV12-5	ASGRVLEETQY
TRBJ2-1	TRBV11-2	ASSTRSLHSYNEQF
TRBJ2-7	TRBV9	ASSVGPTSDEQY
TRBJ2-1	TRBV7-3	ASSLLGPTIGEQF
TRBJ2-2	TRBV20-1	SAPYTGELF
TRBJ2-7	TRBV5-1	ASSLEGGDLYEQY
TRBJ2-3	TRBV25-1	ASSEVGARTDTQY
TRBJ2-1	TRBV7-3	ASSRRASRTYNEQF